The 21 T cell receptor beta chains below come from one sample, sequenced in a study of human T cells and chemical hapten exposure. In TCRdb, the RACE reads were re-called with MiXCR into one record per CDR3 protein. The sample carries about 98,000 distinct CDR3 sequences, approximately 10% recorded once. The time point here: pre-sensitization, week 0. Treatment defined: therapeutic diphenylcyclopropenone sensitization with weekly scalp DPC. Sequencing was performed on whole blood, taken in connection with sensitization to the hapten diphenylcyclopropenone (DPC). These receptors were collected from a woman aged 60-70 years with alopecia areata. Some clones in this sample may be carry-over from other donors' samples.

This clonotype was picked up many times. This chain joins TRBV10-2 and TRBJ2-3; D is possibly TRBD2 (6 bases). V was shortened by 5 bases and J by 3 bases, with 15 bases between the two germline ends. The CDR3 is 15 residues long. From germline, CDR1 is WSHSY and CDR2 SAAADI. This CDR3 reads CASSQPGDLTDTQYF. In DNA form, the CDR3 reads TGCGCCAGCAGTCAACCGGGAGACCTAACAGATACGCAGTATTTT.

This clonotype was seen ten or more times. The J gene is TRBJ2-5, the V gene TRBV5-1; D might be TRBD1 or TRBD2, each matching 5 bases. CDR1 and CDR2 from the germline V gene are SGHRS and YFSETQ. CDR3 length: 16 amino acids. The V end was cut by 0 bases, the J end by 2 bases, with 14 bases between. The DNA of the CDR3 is TGCGCCAGCAGCTTGGCAGGGTCGGGAAGGCAAGAGACCCAGTACTTC. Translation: CASSLAGSGRQETQYF.

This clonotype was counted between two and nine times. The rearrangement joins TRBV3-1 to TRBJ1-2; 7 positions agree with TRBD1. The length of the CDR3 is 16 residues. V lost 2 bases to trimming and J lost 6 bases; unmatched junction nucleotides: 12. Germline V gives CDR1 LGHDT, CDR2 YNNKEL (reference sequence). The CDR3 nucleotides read TGTGCCAGCAGCCAACCGGACAGGCTCCCAAATCATGGCTACACCTTC. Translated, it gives CASSQPDRLPNHGYTF.

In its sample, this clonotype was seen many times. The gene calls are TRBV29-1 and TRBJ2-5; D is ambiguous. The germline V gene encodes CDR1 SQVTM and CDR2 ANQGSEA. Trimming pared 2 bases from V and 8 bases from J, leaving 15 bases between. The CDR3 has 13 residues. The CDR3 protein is CSVELVERDTQYF. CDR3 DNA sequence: TGCAGCGTTGAATTGGTGGAGAGAGACACCCAGTACTTC.

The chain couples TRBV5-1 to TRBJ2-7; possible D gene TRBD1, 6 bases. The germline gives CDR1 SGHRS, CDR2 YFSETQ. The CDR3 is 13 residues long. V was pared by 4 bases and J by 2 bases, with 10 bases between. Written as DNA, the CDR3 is TGCGCCAGCAGCCCCCAGGGGACCTACGAGCAGTACTTC. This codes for CASSPQGTYEQYF.

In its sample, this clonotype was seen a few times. CDR3 coding DNA: TGTGCCAGCAGCCAAGGAGTGCTTGGCGAGCAGTACTTC. This encodes CASSQGVLGEQYF. The V gene is TRBV3-1, the J gene TRBJ2-7; D is unclear. Trimming stripped 1 base from V and 6 bases from J, with 10 bases between. The CDR3 loop spans 13 amino acids. Germline loops: CDR1 LGHDT, CDR2 YNNKEL (reference sequence).

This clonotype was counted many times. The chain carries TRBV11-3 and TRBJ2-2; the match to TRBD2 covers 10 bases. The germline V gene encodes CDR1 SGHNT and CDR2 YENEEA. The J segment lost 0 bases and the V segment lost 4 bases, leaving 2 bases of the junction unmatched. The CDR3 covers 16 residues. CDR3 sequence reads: CASSWSGGANTGELFF. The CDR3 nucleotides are TGTGCCAGCAGCTGGAGCGGGGGGGCGAACACCGGGGAGCTGTTTTTT.

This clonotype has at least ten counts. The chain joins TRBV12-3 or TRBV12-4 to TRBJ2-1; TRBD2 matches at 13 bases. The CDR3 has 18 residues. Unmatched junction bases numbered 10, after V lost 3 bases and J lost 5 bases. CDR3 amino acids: CASSFGVTSGGPDNEQFF. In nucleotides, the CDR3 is TGTGCCAGCAGTTTCGGAGTGACTAGCGGGGGGCCAGACAATGAGCAGTTCTTC.

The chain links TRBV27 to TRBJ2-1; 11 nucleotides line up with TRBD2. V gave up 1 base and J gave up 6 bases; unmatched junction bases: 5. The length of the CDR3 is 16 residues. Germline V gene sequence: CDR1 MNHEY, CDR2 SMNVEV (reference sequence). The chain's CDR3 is CASSLWVAGGPNEQFF. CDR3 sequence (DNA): TGTGCCAGCAGTTTATGGGTAGCGGGGGGGCCCAATGAGCAGTTCTTC.

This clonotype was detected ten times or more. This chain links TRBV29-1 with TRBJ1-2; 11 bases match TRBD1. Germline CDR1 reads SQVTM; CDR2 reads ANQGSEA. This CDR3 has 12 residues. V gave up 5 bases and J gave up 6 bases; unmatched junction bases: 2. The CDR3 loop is CSVWTGGDGYTF. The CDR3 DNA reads TGCAGCGTTTGGACAGGGGGCGATGGCTACACCTTC.

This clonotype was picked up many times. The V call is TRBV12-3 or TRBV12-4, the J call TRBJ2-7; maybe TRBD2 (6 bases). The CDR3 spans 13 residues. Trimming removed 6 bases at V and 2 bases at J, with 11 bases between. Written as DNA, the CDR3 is TGTGCCAGCAGCAACAGGACTACCTACGAGCAGTACTTC. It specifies CASSNRTTYEQYF.

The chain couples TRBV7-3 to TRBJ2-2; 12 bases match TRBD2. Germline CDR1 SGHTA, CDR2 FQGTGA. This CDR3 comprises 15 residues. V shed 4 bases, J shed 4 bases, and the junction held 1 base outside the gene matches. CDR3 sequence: CASSSGLAGTGELFF. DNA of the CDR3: TGTGCCAGCAGCTCGGGACTAGCGGGCACCGGGGAGCTGTTTTTT.

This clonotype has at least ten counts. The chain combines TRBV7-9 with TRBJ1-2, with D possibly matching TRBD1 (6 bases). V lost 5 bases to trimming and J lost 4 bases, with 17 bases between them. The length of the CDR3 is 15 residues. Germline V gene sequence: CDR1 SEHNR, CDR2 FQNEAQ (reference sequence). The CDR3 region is CASSPRVQGVYGYTF. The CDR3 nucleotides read TGTGCCAGCAGCCCGCGAGTACAGGGAGTCTATGGCTACACCTTC.

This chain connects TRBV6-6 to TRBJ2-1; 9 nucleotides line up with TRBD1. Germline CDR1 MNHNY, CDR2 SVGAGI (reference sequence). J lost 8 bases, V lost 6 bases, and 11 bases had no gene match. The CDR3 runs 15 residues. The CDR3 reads CASRHSPGQGHEQFF. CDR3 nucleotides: TGTGCCAGCAGACACAGCCCGGGACAGGGACATGAGCAGTTCTTC.

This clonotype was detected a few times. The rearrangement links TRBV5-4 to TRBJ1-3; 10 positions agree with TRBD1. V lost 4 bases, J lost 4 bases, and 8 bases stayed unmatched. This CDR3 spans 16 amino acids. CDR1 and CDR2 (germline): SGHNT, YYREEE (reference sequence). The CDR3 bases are TGTGCCAGCAGCCGACAGGGGGCTCGGGGAGGAAACACCATATATTTT. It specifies CASSRQGARGGNTIYF.

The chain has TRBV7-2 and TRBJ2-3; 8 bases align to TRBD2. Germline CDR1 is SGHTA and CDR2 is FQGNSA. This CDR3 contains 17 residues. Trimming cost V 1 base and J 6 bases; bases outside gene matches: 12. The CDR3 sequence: CASSLDRYSGVLDTQYF. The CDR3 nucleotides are TGTGCCAGCAGCTTAGACCGGTATAGCGGGGTTTTGGATACGCAGTATTTT. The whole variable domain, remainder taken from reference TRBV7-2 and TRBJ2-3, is GAGVSQSPSNKVTEKGKDVELRCDPISGHTALYWYRQSLGQGLEFLIYFQGNSAPDKSGLPSDRFSAERTGGSVSTLTIQRTQQEDSAVYLCASSLDRYSGVLDTQYFGPGTRLTVL.

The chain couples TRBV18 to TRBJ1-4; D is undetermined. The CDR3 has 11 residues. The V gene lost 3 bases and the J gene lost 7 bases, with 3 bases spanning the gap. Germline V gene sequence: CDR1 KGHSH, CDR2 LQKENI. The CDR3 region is CASSPSEKLFF. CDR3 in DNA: TGTGCCAGCTCACCGAGTGAAAAACTGTTTTTT. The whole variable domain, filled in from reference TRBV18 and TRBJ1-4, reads NAGVMQNPRHLVRRRGQEARLRCSPMKGHSHVYWYRQLPEEGLKFMVYLQKENIIDESGMPKERFSAEFPKEGPSILRIQQVVRGDSAAYFCASSPSEKLFFGSGTQLSVL.

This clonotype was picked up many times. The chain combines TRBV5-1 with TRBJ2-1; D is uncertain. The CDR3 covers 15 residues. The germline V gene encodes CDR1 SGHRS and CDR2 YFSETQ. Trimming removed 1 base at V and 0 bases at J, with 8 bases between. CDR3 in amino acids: CASSLLRPSYNEQFF. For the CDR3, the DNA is TGCGCCAGCAGCTTGCTCCGGCCCTCCTACAATGAGCAGTTCTTC.

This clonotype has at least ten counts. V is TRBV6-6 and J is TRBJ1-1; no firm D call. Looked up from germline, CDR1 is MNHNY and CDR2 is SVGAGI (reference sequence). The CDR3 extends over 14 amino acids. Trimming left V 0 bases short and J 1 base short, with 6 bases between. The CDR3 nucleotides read TGTGCCAGCAGTTACTCCCACGGGAACACTGAAGCTTTCTTT. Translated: CASSYSHGNTEAFF.

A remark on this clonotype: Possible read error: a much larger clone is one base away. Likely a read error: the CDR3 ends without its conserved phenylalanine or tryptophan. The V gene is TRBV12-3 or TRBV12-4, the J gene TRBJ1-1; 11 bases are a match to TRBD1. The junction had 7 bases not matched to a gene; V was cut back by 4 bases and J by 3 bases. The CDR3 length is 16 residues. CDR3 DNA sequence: TGTGCCAGCAGTTCCGGACAGGGGGCGATTTACACTGAAGCTTTCCTT. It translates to CASSSGQGAIYTEAFL.

The CDR3 DNA reads TGTGCCAGCAGTAACCCGGGACGAATAACCTACGAGCAGTACTTC. This gives the protein CASSNPGRITYEQYF. This sequence joins TRBV25-1 and TRBJ2-7; D tentatively reads TRBD1 or TRBD2 (5 bases each). This CDR3 has 15 residues. The V end lost 5 bases, the J end lost 2 bases, and 16 bases lay between the germline ends. Looked up from germline, CDR1 is MGHDK and CDR2 is SYGVNS.